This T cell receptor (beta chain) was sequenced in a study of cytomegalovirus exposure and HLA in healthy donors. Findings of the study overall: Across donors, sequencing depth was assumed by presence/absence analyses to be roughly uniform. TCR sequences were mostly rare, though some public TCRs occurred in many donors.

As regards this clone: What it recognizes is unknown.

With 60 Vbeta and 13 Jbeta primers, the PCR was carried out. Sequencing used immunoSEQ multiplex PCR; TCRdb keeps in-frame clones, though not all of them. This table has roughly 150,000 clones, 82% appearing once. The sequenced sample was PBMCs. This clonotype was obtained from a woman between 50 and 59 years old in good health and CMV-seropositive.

The CDR3 nucleotides are TGCAGCGTTGAAGATCGCCCAGGGGATCGAAACGAGCAGTACTTC. This translates into CSVEDRPGDRNEQYF. The V call is TRBV29-1, the J call TRBJ2-7; weak D call: TRBD1 (6 bases). V was trimmed by 0 bases and J by 5 bases, leaving 17 bases between them. CDR1 and CDR2 from the germline V gene are SQVTM and ANQGSEA. The CDR3 length is 15 residues.